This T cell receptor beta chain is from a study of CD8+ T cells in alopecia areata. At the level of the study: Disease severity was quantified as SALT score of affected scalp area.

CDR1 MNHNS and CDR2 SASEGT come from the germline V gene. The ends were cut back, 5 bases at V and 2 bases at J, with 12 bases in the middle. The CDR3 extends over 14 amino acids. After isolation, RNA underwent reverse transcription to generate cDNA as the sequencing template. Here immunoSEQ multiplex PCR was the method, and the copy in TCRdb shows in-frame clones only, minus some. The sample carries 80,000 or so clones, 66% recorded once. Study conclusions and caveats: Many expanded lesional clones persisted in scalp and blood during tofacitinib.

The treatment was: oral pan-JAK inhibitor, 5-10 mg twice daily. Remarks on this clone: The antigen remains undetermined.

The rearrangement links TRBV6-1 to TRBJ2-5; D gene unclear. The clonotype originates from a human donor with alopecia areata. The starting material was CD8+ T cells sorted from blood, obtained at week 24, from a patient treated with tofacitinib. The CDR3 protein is CASSPLGNQETQYF. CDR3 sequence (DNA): TGTGCCAGCAGTCCCCTAGGAAATCAAGAGACCCAGTACTTC.